The next 9 T cell receptor beta chains were all read from a single sample in a study of cytomegalovirus exposure and HLA in healthy donors. The PCR used 60 Vbeta and 13 Jbeta primers. The table came from immunoSEQ multiplex PCR; TCRdb's copy has only in-frame clones and leaves some out. This table has more than 130,000 clones, 78% appearing once. Source material: PBMCs. These receptors came from a male donor in good health and CMV-seronegative.

This clone occurred a few times. The rearrangement links TRBV15 to TRBJ2-6, with D unresolved. The germline V gene encodes CDR1 LNHNV and CDR2 YYDKDF (reference sequence). This CDR3 comprises 18 residues. The V and J ends lost 0 bases and 0 bases respectively, with 12 bases between them. Here the CDR3 DNA reads TGTGCCACCAGCAGAGATCTACTTCGGAGCTCTGGGGCCAACGTCCTGACTTTC. This gives the protein CATSRDLLRSSGANVLTF.

The rearrangement links TRBV6-1 to TRBJ1-4; D possibly corresponds to TRBD1 (5 bases). V lost 6 bases, J lost 13 bases, and 12 bases lay in between. This CDR3 contains 11 residues. The V gene's germline CDR1 is MNHNS and CDR2 SASEGT. The CDR3 protein is CASRGREGLFF. In DNA form, the CDR3 reads TGTGCCAGCAGGGGACGGGAGGGACTGTTTTTT.

This chain connects TRBV15 to TRBJ1-4; possibly TRBD1 for D (5 bases). V was trimmed by 1 base and J by 8 bases, leaving 20 bases between them. The germline V gene has CDR1 LNHNV and CDR2 YYDKDF (reference sequence). The CDR3 consists of 17 residues. The CDR3 is CATSRVPGTSLGEKLFF. The CDR3 bases are TGTGCCACCAGCAGAGTACCTGGGACTTCCTTAGGCGAAAAACTGTTTTTT. Filled out from reference TRBV15 and TRBJ1-4, the complete variable domain reads DAMVIQNPRYQVTQFGKPVTLSCSQTLNHNVMYWYQQKSSQAPKLLFHYYDKDFNNEADTPDNFQSRRPNTSFCFLDIRSPGLGDTAMYLCATSRVPGTSLGEKLFFGSGTQLSVL.

The rearrangement uses TRBV6-6 and TRBJ2-4; D not resolved. Trimming took off 4 bases at V and 0 bases at J, with 13 bases between the two ends. The CDR3 is made up of 16 amino acids. Germline CDR1 MNHNY, CDR2 SVGAGI (reference sequence). The CDR3 DNA sequence: TGTGCCAGCAGTTTTTCTACAGTGCTAGCCAAAAACATTCAGTACTTC. It is translated as CASSFSTVLAKNIQYF.

The chain has TRBV13 and TRBJ2-3; D perhaps matches TRBD2 (5 bases). The CDR3 runs to 17 residues. The germline V gene encodes CDR1 PRHDT and CDR2 FYEKMQ (reference sequence). With 4 bases removed from V and 2 bases from J, the gap between germline ends came to 19 bases. The CDR3 is CASSSSIASTYTDTQYF. The CDR3 bases are TGTGCCAGCAGCTCATCAATAGCGAGCACTTACACAGATACGCAGTATTTT.

Note on this clone: Other DNA variants within this sample encode the same CDR3. This chain links TRBV30 with TRBJ2-7; TRBD2 matches at 7 bases. After removal of 0 bases from V and 7 bases from J, the junction contained 9 bases not matched to a gene. The CDR3 runs to 14 residues. The germline CDR1 and CDR2 sequences are GTSNPN and SVGIG (reference sequence). CDR3 amino acids: CAWSVGLAVGEQYF. The CDR3 region has the DNA TGTGCCTGGAGTGTTGGGCTAGCGGTGGGGGAGCAGTACTTC.

As regards this clone: At one end, the junction sequence differs from germline, possibly due to a read error. The J gene is TRBJ1-2, the V gene TRBV9; 11 bases map to TRBD1. The CDR3 is 14 residues long. Germline V gene lookup returns CDR1 SGDLS and CDR2 YYNGEE. The CDR3 DNA reads as TGTGCCAGCAGCCCGGGACAGGGGGACTATGGCTACCCCTTC. Its translation is CASSPGQGDYGYPF.

This chain connects TRBV4-3 to TRBJ2-2; D gene unclear. Germline V gene data show CDR1 as LGHNA and CDR2 as YSLEER. V was cut by 1 base and J by 7 bases, with 10 bases left in between. This CDR3 comprises 14 residues. The chain's CDR3 is CASSQANIDGELFF. The CDR3 DNA follows: TGCGCCAGCAGCCAAGCCAACATCGACGGGGAGCTGTTTTTT.

The rearrangement joins TRBV27 to TRBJ2-3; no definite D call. The CDR3 extends over 13 amino acids. V lost 6 bases to trimming and J lost 4 bases, with 11 bases between them. The V gene's germline CDR1 is MNHEY and CDR2 SMNVEV (reference sequence). CDR3 amino acids: CASRTLQADTQYF. The CDR3 DNA is TGTGCCAGCAGGACACTTCAGGCAGATACGCAGTATTTT.